The 31 T cell receptor beta chains below come from one sample, sequenced in a study of blood T cells in healthy people across ages. Together with a sample-barcoded 5' primer, a J-beta primer mix was included in a second PCR lasting about 7 to 11 cycles. TCRdb reprocessed the 5' RACE reads via MiXCR and lists one record per CDR3 protein. The top ten hold more than 25% of the sample, which has 780,000 or so distinct CDR3 sequences, roughly 56% seen once. The material sequenced was blood. The receptors were gathered from a man aged 40-49 years in good health.

V and J are TRBV2 and TRBJ1-2; the D gene is possibly TRBD1 (5 bases). The germline CDR1 and CDR2 sequences are SNHLY and FYNNEI. With 6 bases removed from V and 2 bases from J, the gap between germline ends came to 13 bases. This CDR3 comprises 14 residues. CDR3 sequence reads: CASSQMGPNYGYTF. CDR3 coding DNA: TGTGCCAGCAGCCAAATGGGGCCGAACTATGGCTACACCTTC.

This chain uses TRBV20-1 with TRBJ1-5, with unresolved D. V was shortened by 4 bases and J by 0 bases, with 4 bases between the two germline ends. Germline CDR1 and CDR2: DFQATT and SNEGSKA (reference sequence). This CDR3 spans 12 amino acids. CDR3 loop: CSAIYSNQPQHF. The CDR3 region has the DNA TGCAGTGCTATATATAGCAATCAGCCCCAGCATTTT.

V and J are TRBV28 and TRBJ1-4; D ambiguous. The germline V gene encodes CDR1 MDHEN and CDR2 SYDVKM. This CDR3 region has 13 residues. Trimming left V 5 bases short and J 7 bases short, with 11 bases between. The CDR3: CASSQPKIEKLFF. The CDR3 bases are TGTGCCAGCAGTCAACCAAAAATTGAAAAACTGTTTTTT. Full variable domain (missing parts from reference TRBV28 and TRBJ1-4): DVKVTQSSRYLVKRTGEKVFLECVQDMDHENMFWYRQDPGLGLRLIYFSYDVKMKEKGDIPEGYSVSREKKERFSLILESASTNQTSMYLCASSQPKIEKLFFGSGTQLSVL.

The V call is TRBV11-2, the J call TRBJ1-1, with unresolved D. The V gene's germline CDR1 is SGHAT and CDR2 FQNNGV. The CDR3 consists of 15 residues. V was pared by 4 bases and J by 4 bases, with 16 bases between. The DNA for the CDR3 is TGTGCCAGCAGCTCAAGCAGGTTGCCAAGCACTGAAGCTTTCTTT. This codes for CASSSSRLPSTEAFF.

The chain couples TRBV11-2 to TRBJ2-5; the D gene is possibly TRBD2 (6 bases). Germline CDR1 is SGHAT and CDR2 is FQNNGV. V was pared by 2 bases and J by 5 bases, with 27 bases between. The CDR3 is made up of 19 amino acids. Written as DNA, the CDR3 is TGTGCCAGCAGCTTAACTGGAGGGTTTAGGTTGATAACAGCGGAGACCCAGTACTTC. Amino acids: CASSLTGGFRLITAETQYF.

This clonotype was observed a few times. J is TRBJ2-7 and V is TRBV28, with D possibly TRBD1 on 6 matching bases. V was shortened by 8 bases and J by 7 bases, with 15 bases between the two germline ends. This CDR3 contains 12 residues. Per the germline V gene, CDR1 is MDHEN and CDR2 is SYDVKM. The CDR3 reads CASGTGWGEQYF. The CDR3 DNA reads as TGTGCCAGCGGAACAGGGTGGGGAGAGCAGTACTTC.

V usage is TRBV29-1 and J usage is TRBJ2-7, with TRBD1 matching 8 bases. CDR1 and CDR2 (germline): SQVTM, ANQGSEA. The V segment lost 0 bases and the J segment 0 bases; nucleotides outside the gene matches: 7. The CDR3 covers 16 residues. CDR3 in DNA: TGCAGCGTTGAAGATACGACAGGGGCAGGCTCCTACGAGCAGTACTTC. This sequence encodes CSVEDTTGAGSYEQYF.

The chain is built from TRBV6-5 and TRBJ2-1; the match to TRBD2 covers 9 bases. The germline CDR1 and CDR2 sequences are MNHEY and SVGAGI. The CDR3 consists of 16 residues. V dropped 5 bases and J dropped 8; count of bases not matched to a gene: 13. This CDR3 reads CASSRMGLAGMDEQFF. CDR3 bases: TGTGCCAGCAGTCGAATGGGGCTAGCGGGAATGGATGAGCAGTTCTTC.

The V and J genes are TRBV20-1 and TRBJ2-7; 7 nucleotides match TRBD2. CDR3 length equals 13 residues. Germline lookup yields CDR1 DFQATT and CDR2 SNEGSKA (reference sequence). Germline trimming cut 5 bases from V and 1 base from J; bases unmatched to any gene: 5. The CDR3 DNA reads as TGCAGTGCTCGGGACGGGGGGTCCTACGAGCAGTACTTC. It yields the protein CSARDGGSYEQYF.

This chain uses TRBV7-2 with TRBJ2-1; possibly TRBD2 for D (6 bases). This CDR3 comprises 15 residues. V lost 0 bases to trimming and J lost 3 bases, with 9 bases between them. Per the germline V gene, CDR1 is SGHTA and CDR2 is FQGNSA. The CDR3 spells CASSLAGSNYNEQFF. DNA for the CDR3: TGTGCCAGCAGCTTAGCCGGGAGTAACTACAATGAGCAGTTCTTC.

The CDR3 loop is CASSQDTSQGENIQYF. The CDR3 coding sequence is TGCGCCAGCAGCCAAGATACATCGCAGGGGGAAAACATTCAGTACTTC. The chain uses TRBV4-1 and TRBJ2-4; 7 bases are shared with TRBD1. J gave up 5 bases and V 0 bases, and 7 bases lay outside the gene matches. The CDR3 is 16 residues long. CDR1 and CDR2 from the germline V gene are MGHRA and YSYEKL.

The chain employs TRBV14 and TRBJ2-5; weak D call: TRBD2 (5 bases). Trimming left V 0 bases short and J 5 bases short, with 10 bases between. CDR3 length: 14 amino acids. Per germline, CDR1 SGHDN and CDR2 FVKESK. Here the CDR3 reads CASSQDRRRETQYF. DNA of the CDR3: TGTGCCAGCAGCCAAGATCGGCGGAGGGAGACCCAGTACTTC. Full variable domain (missing parts from reference TRBV14 and TRBJ2-5): EAGVTQFPSHSVIEKGQTVTLRCDPISGHDNLYWYRRVMGKEIKFLLHFVKESKQDESGMPNNRFLAERTGGTYSTLKVQPAELEDSGVYFCASSQDRRRETQYFGPGTRLLVL.

This rearrangement joins TRBV7-2 to TRBJ1-2; D possibly corresponds to TRBD1 (6 bases). The CDR3 runs 14 residues. The germline V gene has CDR1 SGHTA and CDR2 FQGNSA. The V gene lost 1 base and the J gene lost 2 bases, with 8 bases spanning the gap. CDR3 loop: CASSLGQVNYGYTF. Here the CDR3 DNA reads TGTGCCAGCAGCTTAGGACAGGTGAACTATGGCTACACCTTC.

This clonotype was counted a few times. The CDR3 is CASSQDWTGGFQPQHF. The CDR3 bases are TGCGCCAGCAGCCAAGATTGGACAGGGGGATTTCAGCCCCAGCATTTT. V is TRBV4-3 and J is TRBJ1-5, with TRBD1 matching over 10 bases. With V trimmed by 0 bases and J by 6 bases, 5 bases remained unmatched. This CDR3 comprises 16 residues. Germline values: CDR1 LGHNA, CDR2 YSLEER.

This clonotype was observed a handful of times. This chain joins TRBV29-1 and TRBJ2-3, with 13 positions matching TRBD2. V dropped 4 bases and J dropped 2; count of bases not matched to a gene: 3. The CDR3 is 15 amino acids. Germline V gene sequence: CDR1 SQVTM, CDR2 ANQGSEA. CDR3 region: CSVGLAGGDTDTQYF. CDR3 nucleotides: TGCAGCGTTGGACTAGCGGGGGGAGACACAGATACGCAGTATTTT.

The chain combines TRBV7-2 with TRBJ2-5; D is uncertain. Germline CDR1 and CDR2: SGHTA and FQGNSA. This CDR3 region has 15 residues. Trimming removed 1 base at V and 3 bases at J, with 12 bases between. The CDR3 DNA sequence: TGTGCCAGCAGCTTAGAGCTTCGGGTAGAAGAGACCCAGTACTTC. Translated: CASSLELRVEETQYF.

This clonotype was counted between two and nine times. The rearrangement uses TRBV2 and TRBJ2-6, with D unclear. In germline, CDR1 is SNHLY, CDR2 FYNNEI. V lost 10 bases, J lost 0 bases, and 10 bases lay in between. This CDR3 has 14 residues. Here the CDR3 DNA reads TGTGCCAACAGCGTAGACTCTGGGGCCAACGTCCTGACTTTC. Encoded protein: CANSVDSGANVLTF.

The J gene is TRBJ2-7, the V gene TRBV9; D is unresolved. With 0 bases removed from V and 3 bases from J, the gap between germline ends came to 10 bases. This CDR3 comprises 14 residues. CDR1 and CDR2 from the germline V gene are SGDLS and YYNGEE. The CDR3 DNA reads as TGTGCCAGCAGCGTAGATCAGAAAGGCTACGAGCAGTACTTC. Translation gives CASSVDQKGYEQYF. Filled out from reference TRBV9 and TRBJ2-7, the complete variable domain reads DSGVTQTPKHLITATGQRVTLRCSPRSGDLSVYWYQQSLDQGLQFLIQYYNGEERAKGNILERFSAQQFPDLHSELNLSSLELGDSALYFCASSVDQKGYEQYFGPGTRLTVT.

The chain has TRBV7-2 and TRBJ2-7; 11 bases match TRBD1. The CDR3 is 17 amino acids. Trimming removed 9 bases from V and 0 bases from J; junction bases left unmatched: 13. Germline V gene lookup returns CDR1 SGHTA and CDR2 FQGNSA. The CDR3 sequence is CASTWTGGSQSSYEQYF. In DNA form, the CDR3 reads TGTGCCAGTACTTGGACAGGGGGCTCTCAAAGCTCCTACGAGCAGTACTTC.

The chain links TRBV20-1 to TRBJ2-1; 7 bases fit TRBD2. With 6 bases clipped from V and 5 bases from J, the junction kept 16 bases outside the gene matches. The germline V gene encodes CDR1 DFQATT and CDR2 SNEGSKA (reference sequence). This CDR3 has 16 amino acids. The CDR3 DNA reads as TGCAGTGCACATCCCCTAACCGGGAGGCCCAACAATGAGCAGTTCTTC. Translating gives CSAHPLTGRPNNEQFF.

The CDR3 nucleotides are TGTGCCAGCAGTGAAGCGGCGGGATTAACAGATACGCAGTATTTT. This codes for CASSEAAGLTDTQYF. The chain links TRBV6-1 to TRBJ2-3; a possible D gene is TRBD2 (6 bases). Germline CDR1 reads MNHNS; CDR2 reads SASEGT. There are 15 residues in the CDR3. Trimming left V 0 bases short and J 3 bases short, with 10 bases between.

The chain recombines TRBV29-1 with TRBJ2-2; tentative D call: TRBD1 (6 bases). Trimming cost V 4 bases and J 3 bases, with 9 bases left between them. Per germline, CDR1 SQVTM and CDR2 ANQGSEA. CDR3 length equals 13 residues. As DNA, the CDR3 is TGCAGCGTTGTTGGACAGTACACCGGGGAGCTGTTTTTT. Its protein product is CSVVGQYTGELFF.

The V gene is TRBV7-2, the J gene TRBJ1-2; D gene uncertain. With 1 base removed from V and 1 base from J, the gap between germline ends came to 16 bases. Looked up from germline, CDR1 is SGHTA and CDR2 is FQGNSA. The CDR3 runs 17 residues. In nucleotides, the CDR3 is TGTACCAGCAGCTTAGAACCGGCGTCCGGCGATAACTATGGCTACACCTTC. Translating gives CTSSLEPASGDNYGYTF.

This clonotype was recorded at least ten times. The rearrangement links TRBV7-2 to TRBJ1-5; D call uncertain. Germline V gives CDR1 SGHTA, CDR2 FQGNSA. Trimming left V 0 bases short and J 0 bases short, with 12 bases between. This CDR3 is 17 amino acids long. DNA of the CDR3: TGTGCCAGCAGCTTAGCCACGTCTTTCGATAGCAATCAGCCCCAGCATTTT. It yields the protein CASSLATSFDSNQPQHF.

The rearrangement joins TRBV3-1 to TRBJ2-1; tentatively, D is TRBD1 or TRBD2 (7 bases each). The V end was cut by 5 bases, the J end by 12 bases, with 26 bases between. The CDR3 covers 16 residues. Looked up from germline, CDR1 is LGHDT and CDR2 is YNNKEL (reference sequence). This chain's CDR3 is CASSNFGTAGTGGQFF. CDR3 DNA sequence: TGTGCCAGCAGCAATTTCGGGACAGCGGGGACGGGTGGGCAGTTCTTC.

This clonotype was picked up one time. CDR3 DNA: TGCAGTGGGGCGGCGGGAGGGAGCACAGATACGCAGTATTTT. As protein: CSGAAGGSTDTQYF. This chain connects TRBV29-1 to TRBJ2-3, with 9 nucleotides matching TRBD2. Germline V CDR1 and CDR2: SQVTM, ANQGSEA. The CDR3 loop spans 14 amino acids.

The V call is TRBV9, the J call TRBJ2-1, with TRBD2 matching over 10 bases. Trimming cost V 0 bases and J 11 bases; bases outside gene matches: 5. The CDR3 is made up of 14 amino acids. Looked up from germline, CDR1 is SGDLS and CDR2 is YYNGEE. The CDR3 DNA reads as TGTGCCAGCAGCGTAGATCTAGCGGGGGAAAAGCAGTTCTTC. This translates into CASSVDLAGEKQFF.

This chain connects TRBV7-8 to TRBJ1-1; D not resolved. The CDR3 is made up of 13 amino acids. Germline values: CDR1 SGHVS, CDR2 FQNEAQ. The V gene lost 2 bases and the J gene lost 5 bases, with 9 bases spanning the gap. CDR3: CASSLKKQTEAFF. The CDR3 DNA sequence: TGTGCCAGCAGCTTAAAAAAGCAGACTGAAGCTTTCTTT. Combining the CDR3 with reference TRBV7-8 and TRBJ1-1 gives the whole variable domain GAGVSQSPRYKVAKRGQDVALRCDPISGHVSLFWYQQALGQGPEFLTYFQNEAQLDKSGLPSDRFFAERPEGSVSTLKIQRTQQEDSAVYLCASSLKKQTEAFFGQGTRLTVV.

This clonotype has a handful of counts. The chain carries TRBV24-1 and TRBJ2-3; a possible D gene is TRBD2 (5 bases). Trimming removed 2 bases from V and 2 bases from J, with 13 bases in between. This CDR3 is 16 amino acids long. Per the germline V gene, CDR1 is KGHDR and CDR2 is SFDVKD. Written as DNA, the CDR3 is TGTGCCACCAGTGATTGGTCGGGAACCTACACAGATACGCAGTATTTT. Translating it yields CATSDWSGTYTDTQYF.

The chain combines TRBV27 with TRBJ1-1; maybe TRBD1 (5 bases). With 5 bases removed from V and 2 bases from J, the gap between germline ends came to 12 bases. CDR3 size: 14 residues. Per the germline V gene, CDR1 is MNHEY and CDR2 is SMNVEV (reference sequence). CDR3 protein: CASSLLRGNTEAFF. CDR3 nucleotides: TGTGCCAGCAGTCTACTGAGGGGAAACACTGAAGCTTTCTTT.

This clonotype showed up just a few times. The chain joins TRBV29-1 to TRBJ2-1, with D unresolved. This CDR3 comprises 12 residues. The V gene's germline CDR1 is SQVTM and CDR2 ANQGSEA. V lost 3 bases to trimming and J lost 5 bases, with 8 bases between them. The CDR3: CSVEAEHNEQFF. The CDR3 DNA is TGCAGCGTTGAGGCCGAACACAATGAGCAGTTCTTC.